This T cell receptor (beta chain) was recovered during a study of T cell responses to AZD1222 COVID-19 vaccine. The protocol was immunoSEQ multiplex PCR, while the TCRdb copy is restricted to in-frame clones and leaves out a portion. Of around 180,000 clones listed, 94% are singletons. The CDR3 length is 14 residues. Germline CDR1 LNHDA, CDR2 SQIVND (reference sequence). Trimming took off 3 bases at V and 2 bases at J, with 8 bases between the two ends. Of note for this clone: The antigen is not known. The sample carries other DNA sequences with the same CDR3.

Study-level findings and limits: Females outnumbered males among donors, who were mostly white British; clonal diversity was possibly underestimated. Among vaccine-associated CD4 TCRs, coverage spanned spike, with dominance at 160-218 and 743-854. Nearly half of unique spike-specific TCRs reportedly avoided B.1.351 and B.1.1.7 mutated regions.

The sequence came from an adult who received the AZD1222 COVID-19 vaccine. This specimen was peripheral blood, taken 28 days after the second AZD1222 dose. The chain recombines TRBV19 with TRBJ1-3; unclear D gene. CDR3 sequence: CASSISGAGNTIYF. For the CDR3, the DNA is TGTGCCAGTAGTATTTCGGGAGCTGGAAACACCATATATTTT.